These T cell receptor beta chains were read from a single sample in a study of T cells after yellow fever vaccination. TCRdb recomputed calls from the 5' RACE reads with MiXCR, one row per CDR3 protein. The table lists some 400,000 distinct CDR3 sequences, around 6.4% of them singletons. The sample consisted of PBMCs, taken 5 days after the yellow fever booster vaccination. Receptors were obtained from a man under 40 who received the YFV17D yellow fever vaccine. Both conserved end residues are part of each CDR3. A D gene is named only where the DNA matches it firmly. Size values are once, few and many counts, or a class for expanded clones, and some rows have none.

j_call cdr3_length v_call clone_size d_call cdr3_nt cdr3_aa
TRBJ2-2 14 TRBV5-1 few TRBD2 TGCGCCAGCAGCGTAAGCGGGAGCACCGGGGAGCTGTTTTTT CASSVSGSTGELFF
TRBJ2-5 12 TRBV20-1 many . TGCAGTGCCAAGGGACCGGGGGAGACCCAGTACTTC CSAKGPGETQYF
TRBJ2-1 13 TRBV9 few . TGTGCCAGCAGCGTAGAACCCGACAATGAGCAGTTCTTC CASSVEPDNEQFF
TRBJ1-5 14 TRBV7-9 many . TGTGCCAGCAGCTTAGATGGGAGCAATCAGCCCCAGCATTTT CASSLDGSNQPQHF
TRBJ1-2 14 TRBV5-6 many . TGTGCCACCTTCGCGAGCGGGGTAGTCTATGGCTACACCTTC CATFASGVVYGYTF
TRBJ1-1 13 TRBV28 many TRBD1 TGTGCCAGCAGTTACACAGGGGATCGGCGAGCTTTCTTT CASSYTGDRRAFF
TRBJ2-3 13 TRBV5-1 . . TGCGCCAGCGAGGACAGAATCACAGATACGCAGTATTTT CASEDRITDTQYF
TRBJ2-5 15 TRBV12-3/TRBV12-4 few . TGTGCCAGCAGTTTACGGTCTGGGTACCAAGAGACCCAGTACTTC CASSLRSGYQETQYF
TRBJ1-2 13 TRBV7-9 many . TGTGCCAGCAGTGGACAGCTGAACTATGGCTACACCTTC CASSGQLNYGYTF
TRBJ2-2 18 TRBV18 . TRBD2 TGTGCCAGCTCACCGAGGACTAGCGGGATAGGGAACACCGGGGAGCTGTTTTTT CASSPRTSGIGNTGELFF
TRBJ2-7 16 TRBV12-3/TRBV12-4 many . TGTGCCAGCAATCACCCCCCATATCTTCCGTACTACGAGCAGTACTTC CASNHPPYLPYYEQYF
TRBJ2-5 13 TRBV29-1 many TRBD2 TGCAGCGCCCATGGGGGGGACCAAGAGACCCAGTACTTC CSAHGGDQETQYF
TRBJ2-7 14 TRBV27 many TRBD1 TGTGCCAGCAGTCCCGGGACAGGGGTGGGGGAGCAGTACTTC CASSPGTGVGEQYF
TRBJ2-3 15 TRBV27 . . TGTGCCAGCAGTTTGCGGACAACTAGCACAGATACGCAGTATTTT CASSLRTTSTDTQYF
TRBJ1-1 15 TRBV5-1 few . TGCGCCAGCAGCTTGTACGGGGACGGGAACACTGAAGCTTTCTTT CASSLYGDGNTEAFF
TRBJ1-6 12 TRBV4-3 many . TGCGCCAGCAGCCAAGAAGGCTCACCCCTCCACTTT CASSQEGSPLHF
TRBJ2-2 14 TRBV7-9 few . TGTGCCAGCAGCCCCGGGGGGCCATCCGGGGAGCTGTTTTTT CASSPGGPSGELFF
TRBJ2-3 12 TRBV20-1 . TRBD2 TGCAGTGGGTCGGGAGGGCCGAATACGCAGTATTTT CSGSGGPNTQYF
TRBJ2-1 15 TRBV12-3/TRBV12-4 few TRBD2 TGTGCCAGCAGTTTAGGGACTAGCGGGAGTATCGAGCAGTTCTTC CASSLGTSGSIEQFF
TRBJ2-3 12 TRBV5-1 many . TGCGCCAGCAGCCGGACGCAAGATACGCAGTATTTT CASSRTQDTQYF
TRBJ2-2 21 TRBV7-6 few . TGTGCCAGCAGCCACCAGAGGGGACAACCTTCCGGGACTCCTGATGGTGGGGAGCTGTTTTTT CASSHQRGQPSGTPDGGELFF
TRBJ2-1 13 TRBV10-3 few . TGTGCCATCAGTGAGGAGACAGTCAATGAGCAGTTCTTC CAISEETVNEQFF
TRBJ2-7 17 TRBV4-1 . . TGCGCCAGCAGCCAATCTTGGACGGCGGGATCTCTCTACGAGCAGTACTTC CASSQSWTAGSLYEQYF
TRBJ2-7 14 TRBV7-9 few TRBD2 TGTGCCAGCAGCTACCAGGGAGGGAGTAGGGAGCAGTACTTC CASSYQGGSREQYF
TRBJ1-1 14 TRBV5-1 many TRBD1 TGCGCCAGCAGCGTGGGACAGCTGAACGGTGAAGCTTTCTTT CASSVGQLNGEAFF
TRBJ2-1 15 TRBV20-1 . . TGCAGTGCTAGAGCTCGGGATAGCTCCTACAATGAGCAGTTCTTC CSARARDSSYNEQFF